This TCR beta chain came from a study of cytomegalovirus exposure and HLA in healthy donors. General study points: A later analysis reportedly found that, within productive TCRs, an Asian-associated ancestry cluster had fewer N-insertions than the mean observed across the approximately 600 donors. TCR beta V segments were, for the most part, productive about 87% or about 30% of the time in an earlier analysis. As was reported, the HLA-A and HLA-B alleles of most subjects were accurately predicted from TCR beta sequences.

PCR amplification relied on 60 Vbeta primers (plus 13 Jbeta primers). Clones were read by immunoSEQ multiplex PCR, and TCRdb kept only the in-frame ones, dropping some. The data hold 150,000 to 200,000 clones, with approximately 80% observed a single time. This clone appeared a single time. The antigen is undetermined. The TCR comes from a woman aged 18-29 years in good health and CMV-seropositive. Sequenced input: PBMCs.

Here the CDR3 DNA reads TGTGCCAGCAGTTACGTGGCAGACTATGGCTACACCTTC. Amino acid sequence: CASSYVADYGYTF. The chain is built from TRBV6-5 and TRBJ1-2; D uncertain. Trimming took off 2 bases at V and 3 bases at J, with 7 bases between the two ends. Germline values: CDR1 MNHEY, CDR2 SVGAGI. The length of the CDR3 is 13 residues.